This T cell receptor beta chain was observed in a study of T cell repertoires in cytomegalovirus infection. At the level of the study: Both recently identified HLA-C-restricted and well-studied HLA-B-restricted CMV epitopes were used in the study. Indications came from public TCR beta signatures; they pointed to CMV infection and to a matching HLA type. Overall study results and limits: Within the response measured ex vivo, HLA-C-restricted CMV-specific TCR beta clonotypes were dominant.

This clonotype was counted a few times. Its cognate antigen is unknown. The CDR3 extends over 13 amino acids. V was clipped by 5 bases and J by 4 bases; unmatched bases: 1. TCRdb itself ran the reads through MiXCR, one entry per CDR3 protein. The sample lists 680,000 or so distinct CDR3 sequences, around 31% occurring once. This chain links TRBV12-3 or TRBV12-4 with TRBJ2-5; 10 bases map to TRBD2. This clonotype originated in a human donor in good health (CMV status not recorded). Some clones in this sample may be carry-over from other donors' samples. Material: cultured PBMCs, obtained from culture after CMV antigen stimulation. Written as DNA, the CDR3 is TGTGCCAGCAGTAGACTAGCGGGAGAGACCCAGTACTTC. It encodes CASSRLAGETQYF.